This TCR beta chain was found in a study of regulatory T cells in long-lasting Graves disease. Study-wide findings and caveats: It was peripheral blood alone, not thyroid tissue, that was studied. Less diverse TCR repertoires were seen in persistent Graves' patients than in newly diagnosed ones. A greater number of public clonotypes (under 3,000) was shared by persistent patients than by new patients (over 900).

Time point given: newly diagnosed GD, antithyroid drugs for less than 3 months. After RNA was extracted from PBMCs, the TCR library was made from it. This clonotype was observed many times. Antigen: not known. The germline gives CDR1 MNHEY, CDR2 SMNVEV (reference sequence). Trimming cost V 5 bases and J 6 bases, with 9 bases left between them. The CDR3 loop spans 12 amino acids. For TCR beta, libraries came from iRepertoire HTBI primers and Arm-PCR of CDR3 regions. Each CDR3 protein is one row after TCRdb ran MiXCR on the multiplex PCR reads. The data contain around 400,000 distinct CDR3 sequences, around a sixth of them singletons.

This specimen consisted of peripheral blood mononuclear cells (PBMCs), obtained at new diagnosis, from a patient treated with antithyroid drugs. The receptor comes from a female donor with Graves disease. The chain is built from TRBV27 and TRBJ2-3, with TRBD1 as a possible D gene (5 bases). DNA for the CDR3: TGTGCCAGCAGTAAAGGGGTCGATACGCAGTATTTT. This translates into CASSKGVDTQYF.